These T cell receptor beta chains were read from a single sample in a study of technical replicates of blood from a handful of donors. Assay: immunoSEQ multiplex PCR; the TCRdb copy retains only in-frame clones and omits some. Found here are about 15,000 clones, 82% of them singletons; the top ten hold roughly 9.1%. The sample was PBMCs. The receptors shown here come from a human donor in good health. Some clones in this sample may be carry-over from other donors' samples. Each CDR3 is given with its conserved first and last residue. D genes are given only for firm matches. Size values are once, few and many counts, or a class for expanded clones, and some rows have none.

abundance: NA; v_gene: TRBV2; j_gene: TRBJ1-5; d_gene: NA; CDR3nt: TGTGCCAGCAGTGCAACAGGGAATCAGCCCCAGCATTTT; CDR3aa: CASSATGNQPQHF
abundance: NA; v_gene: TRBV18; j_gene: TRBJ1-1; d_gene: NA; CDR3nt: TGTGCCAGCTCACCACTCCGAGTTGAAGCTTTCTTT; CDR3aa: CASSPLRVEAFF
abundance: NA; v_gene: TRBV28; j_gene: TRBJ1-2; d_gene: TRBD1; CDR3nt: TGTGCCAGTTTGGGACAGGACTATGGCTACACCTTC; CDR3aa: CASLGQDYGYTF
abundance: once; v_gene: TRBV7-3; j_gene: TRBJ1-2; d_gene: NA; CDR3nt: TGTGCCCCGACATTACAGTACCTGGCAGGGGTTGTCTATGGCTACACCTTC; CDR3aa: CAPTLQYLAGVVYGYTF
abundance: NA; v_gene: TRBV5-1; j_gene: TRBJ2-5; d_gene: TRBD2; CDR3nt: TGCGCCAGCAGCCCGACTAGCGGGACCCAAGAGACCCAGTACTTC; CDR3aa: CASSPTSGTQETQYF
abundance: once; v_gene: TRBV19; j_gene: TRBJ2-5; d_gene: TRBD2; CDR3nt: TGTGCCAGTAGTATGACTAGCACAGAGACCCAGTACTTC; CDR3aa: CASSMTSTETQYF
abundance: NA; v_gene: TRBV5-1; j_gene: TRBJ2-5; d_gene: TRBD2; CDR3nt: TGCGCCAGCAGCTTGGCGGGTGGACTAGCGTGGGAGACCCAGTACTTC; CDR3aa: CASSLAGGLAWETQYF
abundance: NA; v_gene: TRBV6-1; j_gene: TRBJ2-4; d_gene: NA; CDR3nt: TGTGCCAGCAGTGAAGCGGCGGGGTGGGGACTAGCCAAAAACATTCAGTACTTC; CDR3aa: CASSEAAGWGLAKNIQYF
abundance: NA; v_gene: TRBV6-5; j_gene: TRBJ2-5; d_gene: TRBD2; CDR3nt: TGTGCCAGCAAAGGACTAGCCTACCCAGAGACCCAGTACTTC; CDR3aa: CASKGLAYPETQYF
abundance: NA; v_gene: TRBV6-5; j_gene: TRBJ2-1; d_gene: NA; CDR3nt: TGTGCCAGCAGTTACGCTACAGGGTCGTACAATGAGCAGTTCTTC; CDR3aa: CASSYATGSYNEQFF
abundance: NA; v_gene: TRBV5-6; j_gene: TRBJ2-7; d_gene: TRBD2; CDR3nt: TGTGCCAGCAGCTTGCTGGGCCCCGCTAGCGGGAGAGGCGACGAGCAGTACTTC; CDR3aa: CASSLLGPASGRGDEQYF
abundance: NA; v_gene: TRBV19; j_gene: TRBJ1-2; d_gene: NA; CDR3nt: TGTGCCAGTAGTATAGTCCAGGGCAACTATGGCTACACCTTC; CDR3aa: CASSIVQGNYGYTF
abundance: NA; v_gene: TRBV7-9; j_gene: TRBJ2-3; d_gene: NA; CDR3nt: TGTGCCAGCAATGGAGGGGGGGTCGATACGCAGTATTTT; CDR3aa: CASNGGGVDTQYF
abundance: NA; v_gene: TRBV2; j_gene: TRBJ1-5; d_gene: TRBD1; CDR3nt: TGTGCCAGCAGTGCGGTACAGGGGGCTGGTCAGCCCCAGCATTTT; CDR3aa: CASSAVQGAGQPQHF
abundance: NA; v_gene: TRBV5-4; j_gene: TRBJ1-1; d_gene: NA; CDR3nt: TGTGCCAGCAGCCCCCCCAACTCGGAGAGTGAAGCTTTCTTT; CDR3aa: CASSPPNSESEAFF
abundance: once; v_gene: TRBV20-1; j_gene: TRBJ2-1; d_gene: NA; CDR3nt: TGCAGTGCTACGGAGGGGAATGAGCAGTTCTTC; CDR3aa: CSATEGNEQFF
abundance: few; v_gene: TRBV7-9; j_gene: TRBJ2-7; d_gene: TRBD2; CDR3nt: TGTGCCAGCAGCCCCCCGGGGGCGGGAGGATCCTACGAGCAGTACTTC; CDR3aa: CASSPPGAGGSYEQYF
abundance: NA; v_gene: TRBV19; j_gene: TRBJ2-3; d_gene: TRBD2; CDR3nt: TGTGCCAGTAGTATGACTAGCTTCGGGGTGTATTTT; CDR3aa: CASSMTSFGVYF
abundance: NA; v_gene: TRBV28; j_gene: TRBJ1-4; d_gene: NA; CDR3nt: TGTGCCAGCCTGGGCGGAGGAGAGGAAAAACTGTTTTTT; CDR3aa: CASLGGGEEKLFF
abundance: few; v_gene: TRBV7-9; j_gene: TRBJ2-1; d_gene: NA; CDR3nt: TGTGCCAGCAGCTTATATAAAGAGCGTGAGCAGTTCTTC; CDR3aa: CASSLYKEREQFF
abundance: NA; v_gene: TRBV28; j_gene: TRBJ1-5; d_gene: NA; CDR3nt: TGTGCCAGCAGTTTATTTACCGGGGGGAATCAGCCCCAGCATTTT; CDR3aa: CASSLFTGGNQPQHF
abundance: NA; v_gene: TRBV30; j_gene: TRBJ2-7; d_gene: TRBD1; CDR3nt: TGTGCCTGGACAGGGGGTTACGAGCAGTACTTC; CDR3aa: CAWTGGYEQYF
abundance: NA; v_gene: TRBV2; j_gene: TRBJ1-1; d_gene: NA; CDR3nt: TGTGCCAGCAGTAATACAGGGAACACTGAAGCTTTCTTT; CDR3aa: CASSNTGNTEAFF
abundance: NA; v_gene: TRBV4-3; j_gene: TRBJ2-2; d_gene: TRBD2; CDR3nt: TGCGCCAGCAGCCAATACAGCGGGAGCGCCGGGGAGCTGTTTTTT; CDR3aa: CASSQYSGSAGELFF
abundance: NA; v_gene: TRBV19; j_gene: TRBJ2-4; d_gene: TRBD1; CDR3nt: TGTGCCAGTAGTGATGGGACAGGAAACATTCAGTACTTC; CDR3aa: CASSDGTGNIQYF
abundance: NA; v_gene: TRBV5-1; j_gene: TRBJ2-2; d_gene: TRBD2; CDR3nt: TGCGCCAGCAGCTTGACTAGCGGCACCGGGGAGCTGTTTTTT; CDR3aa: CASSLTSGTGELFF
abundance: NA; v_gene: TRBV11-2; j_gene: TRBJ1-3; d_gene: NA; CDR3nt: TGTGCCAGCAGCTTCCCGGGGACTCTCTCTGGAAACACCATATATTTT; CDR3aa: CASSFPGTLSGNTIYF
abundance: NA; v_gene: TRBV30; j_gene: TRBJ2-7; d_gene: NA; CDR3nt: TGTGCCTGGAGCAACGACGCGGGGGCGTATCACGAGCAGTACTTC; CDR3aa: CAWSNDAGAYHEQYF
abundance: NA; v_gene: TRBV7-2; j_gene: TRBJ2-1; d_gene: NA; CDR3nt: TGTGCCAGCAGTTTAACCCCCAGTCTGACCTACAATGAGCAGTTCTTC; CDR3aa: CASSLTPSLTYNEQFF
abundance: NA; v_gene: TRBV5-1; j_gene: TRBJ2-1; d_gene: NA; CDR3nt: TGCGCCAGCAGCTTGGGGGGAGGATACAATGAGCAGTTCTTC; CDR3aa: CASSLGGGYNEQFF
abundance: NA; v_gene: TRBV6-5; j_gene: TRBJ2-7; d_gene: NA; CDR3nt: TGTGCCAGCAGTTACGCGACTAGTCTTAACGAGCAGTACTTC; CDR3aa: CASSYATSLNEQYF
abundance: NA; v_gene: TRBV11-2; j_gene: TRBJ2-6; d_gene: TRBD1; CDR3nt: TGTGCCAGCACCCGACAGGGGGCGCCTGGGGCCAACGTCCTGACTTTC; CDR3aa: CASTRQGAPGANVLTF
abundance: NA; v_gene: TRBV18; j_gene: TRBJ1-4; d_gene: NA; CDR3nt: TGTGCCAGCTCACCAAGGCAGGGGACTAATGAAAAACTATTTTTT; CDR3aa: CASSPRQGTNEKLFF
abundance: NA; v_gene: TRBV9; j_gene: TRBJ2-1; d_gene: TRBD2; CDR3nt: TGTGCCAGCAGCGTCCGGGACTACCTATACAACTCCTACAATGAGCAGTTCTTC; CDR3aa: CASSVRDYLYNSYNEQFF
abundance: once; v_gene: TRBV10-2; j_gene: TRBJ2-1; d_gene: NA; CDR3nt: TGCGCCAGCAGAGTTAGCGGAGGGAATGAGCAGTTCTTC; CDR3aa: CASRVSGGNEQFF
abundance: few; v_gene: TRBV2; j_gene: TRBJ1-1; d_gene: TRBD1; CDR3nt: TGTGCCAGCAGGATTGAGACAGGGGGAGAGACTGAAGCTTTCTTT; CDR3aa: CASRIETGGETEAFF
abundance: NA; v_gene: TRBV2; j_gene: TRBJ2-1; d_gene: NA; CDR3nt: TGTGCCAGCACCGGGGACAATGAGCAGTTCTTC; CDR3aa: CASTGDNEQFF
abundance: NA; v_gene: TRBV9; j_gene: TRBJ1-1; d_gene: NA; CDR3nt: TGTGCCAGCAGCGTTGCGGGTATGAACACTGAAGCTTTCTTT; CDR3aa: CASSVAGMNTEAFF
abundance: once; v_gene: TRBV18; j_gene: TRBJ2-2; d_gene: NA; CDR3nt: TGTGCCAGCTCACCCCGGTCGGGAGATGTTTCCGGGGAGCTGTTTTTT; CDR3aa: CASSPRSGDVSGELFF